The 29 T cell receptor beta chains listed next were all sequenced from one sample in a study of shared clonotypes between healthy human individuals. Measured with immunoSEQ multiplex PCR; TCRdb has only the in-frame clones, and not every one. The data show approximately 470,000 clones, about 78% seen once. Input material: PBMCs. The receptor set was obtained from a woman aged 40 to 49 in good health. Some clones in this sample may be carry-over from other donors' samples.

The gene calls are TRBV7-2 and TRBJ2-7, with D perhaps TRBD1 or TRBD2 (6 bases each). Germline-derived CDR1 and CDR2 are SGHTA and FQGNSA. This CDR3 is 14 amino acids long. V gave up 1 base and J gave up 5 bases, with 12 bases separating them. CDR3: CASSLVPGADEQYF. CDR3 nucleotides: TGTGCCAGCAGCTTAGTACCGGGGGCCGACGAGCAGTACTTC. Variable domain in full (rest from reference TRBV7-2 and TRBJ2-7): GAGVSQSPSNKVTEKGKDVELRCDPISGHTALYWYRQSLGQGLEFLIYFQGNSAPDKSGLPSDRFSAERTGGSVSTLTIQRTQQEDSAVYLCASSLVPGADEQYFGPGTRLTVT.

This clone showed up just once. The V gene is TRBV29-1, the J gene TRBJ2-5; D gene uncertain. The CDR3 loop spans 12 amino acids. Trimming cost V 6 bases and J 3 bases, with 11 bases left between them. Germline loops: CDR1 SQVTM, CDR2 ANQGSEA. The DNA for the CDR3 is TGCAGCGTCCCAAACTCTGAAGAGACCCAGTACTTC. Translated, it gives CSVPNSEETQYF. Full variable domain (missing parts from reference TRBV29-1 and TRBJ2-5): SAVISQKPSRDICQRGTSLTIQCQVDSQVTMMFWYRQQPGQSLTLIATANQGSEATYESGFVIDKFPISRPNLTFSTLTVSNMSPEDSSIYLCSVPNSEETQYFGPGTRLLVL.

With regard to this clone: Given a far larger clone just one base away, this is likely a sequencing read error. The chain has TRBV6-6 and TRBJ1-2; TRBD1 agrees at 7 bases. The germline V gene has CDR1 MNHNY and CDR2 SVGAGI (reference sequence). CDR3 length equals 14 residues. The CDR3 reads CASSTTGVNYSYTF. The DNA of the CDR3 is TGTGCCAGCAGCACCACAGGGGTTAACTATAGCTACACCTTC.

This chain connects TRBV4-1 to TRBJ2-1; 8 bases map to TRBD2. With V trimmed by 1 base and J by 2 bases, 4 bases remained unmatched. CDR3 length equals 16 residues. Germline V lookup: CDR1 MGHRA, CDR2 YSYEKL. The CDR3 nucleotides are TGCGCCAGCAGCCAAGTAGCGGGAACCCCCTACAATGAGCAGTTCTTC. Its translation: CASSQVAGTPYNEQFF.

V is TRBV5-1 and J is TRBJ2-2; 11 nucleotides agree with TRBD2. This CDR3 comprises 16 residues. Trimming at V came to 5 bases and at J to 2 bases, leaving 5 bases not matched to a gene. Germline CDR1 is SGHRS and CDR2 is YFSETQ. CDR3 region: CASRRLAGLNTGELFF. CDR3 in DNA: TGCGCCAGCAGACGACTAGCGGGACTAAACACCGGGGAGCTGTTTTTT.

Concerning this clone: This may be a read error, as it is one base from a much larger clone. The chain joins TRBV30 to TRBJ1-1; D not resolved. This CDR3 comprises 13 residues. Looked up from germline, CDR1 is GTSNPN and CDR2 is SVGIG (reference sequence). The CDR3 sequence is CARRRTGNTEAFF. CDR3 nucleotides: TGTGCCCGGAGAAGGACGGGGAACACTGAAGCTTTCTTT.

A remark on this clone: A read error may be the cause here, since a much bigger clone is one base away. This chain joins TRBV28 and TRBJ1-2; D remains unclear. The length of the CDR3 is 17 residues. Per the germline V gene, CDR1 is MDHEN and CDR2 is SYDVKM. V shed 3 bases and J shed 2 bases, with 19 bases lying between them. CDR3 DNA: TGTGCCAGCAGTTTCCGAAACCTTGATTTGGGGAACTATGGCTACACCTTC. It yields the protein CASSFRNLDLGNYGYTF.

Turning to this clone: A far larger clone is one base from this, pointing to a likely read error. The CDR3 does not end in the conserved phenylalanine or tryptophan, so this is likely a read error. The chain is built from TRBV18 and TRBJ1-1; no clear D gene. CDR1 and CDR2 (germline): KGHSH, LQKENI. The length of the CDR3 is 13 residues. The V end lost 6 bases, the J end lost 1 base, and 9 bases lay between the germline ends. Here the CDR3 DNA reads TGTGCCAGCTCTCAACAGCAGAACACTGAAGCTTTCTAT. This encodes CASSQQQNTEAFY.

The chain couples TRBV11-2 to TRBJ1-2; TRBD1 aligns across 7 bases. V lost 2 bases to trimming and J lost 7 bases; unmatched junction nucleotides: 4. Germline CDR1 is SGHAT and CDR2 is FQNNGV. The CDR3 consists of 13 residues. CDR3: CASSLRQGGGYTF. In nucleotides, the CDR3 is TGTGCCAGCAGCTTAAGGCAGGGGGGTGGCTACACCTTC.

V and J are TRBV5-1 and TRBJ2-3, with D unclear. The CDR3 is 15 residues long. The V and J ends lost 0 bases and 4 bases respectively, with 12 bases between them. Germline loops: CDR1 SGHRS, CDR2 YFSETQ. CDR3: CASSLESRAADTQYF. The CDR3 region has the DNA TGCGCCAGCAGCTTGGAGAGCCGGGCGGCAGATACGCAGTATTTT.

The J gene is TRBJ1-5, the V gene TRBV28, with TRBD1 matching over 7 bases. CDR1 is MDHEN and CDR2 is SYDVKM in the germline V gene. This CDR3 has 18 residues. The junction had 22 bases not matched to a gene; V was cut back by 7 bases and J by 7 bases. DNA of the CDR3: TGTGCCAGCACCTCACAGGGGTGGATGTTGCTTTTCGGGCAGCCCCAGCATTTT. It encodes CASTSQGWMLLFGQPQHF.

The CDR3 DNA sequence: TGTGCCAGCAGCTTAGTAGGATCAGCAGGCGTTACCTACAATGAGCAGTTCTTC. This encodes CASSLVGSAGVTYNEQFF. The chain carries TRBV7-9 and TRBJ2-1; D unclear. Germline V gene lookup returns CDR1 SEHNR and CDR2 FQNEAQ (reference sequence). CDR3 length: 18 residues. With 1 base removed from V and 2 bases from J, the gap between germline ends came to 18 bases. The full variable domain, its missing parts supplied by reference TRBV7-9 and TRBJ2-1, is DTGVSQNPRHKITKRGQNVTFRCDPISEHNRLYWYRQTLGQGPEFLTYFQNEAQLEKSRLLSDRFSAERPKGSFSTLEIQRTEQGDSAMYLCASSLVGSAGVTYNEQFFGPGTRLTVL.

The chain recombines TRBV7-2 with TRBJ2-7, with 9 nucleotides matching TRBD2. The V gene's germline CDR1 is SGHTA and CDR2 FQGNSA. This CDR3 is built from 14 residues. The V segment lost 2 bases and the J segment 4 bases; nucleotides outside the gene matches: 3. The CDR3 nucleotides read TGTGCCAGCAGCTTATCCGCGGGAGGGTACGAGCAGTACTTC. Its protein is CASSLSAGGYEQYF. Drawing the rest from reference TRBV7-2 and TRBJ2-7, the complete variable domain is GAGVSQSPSNKVTEKGKDVELRCDPISGHTALYWYRQSLGQGLEFLIYFQGNSAPDKSGLPSDRFSAERTGGSVSTLTIQRTQQEDSAVYLCASSLSAGGYEQYFGPGTRLTVT.

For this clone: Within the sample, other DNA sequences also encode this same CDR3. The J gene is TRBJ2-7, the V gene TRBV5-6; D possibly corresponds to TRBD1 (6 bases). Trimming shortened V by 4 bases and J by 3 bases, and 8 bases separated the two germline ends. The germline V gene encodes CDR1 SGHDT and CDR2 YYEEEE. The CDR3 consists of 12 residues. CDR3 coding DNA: TGTGCCAGCAGCCTGGGACACTACGAGCAGTACTTC. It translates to CASSLGHYEQYF.

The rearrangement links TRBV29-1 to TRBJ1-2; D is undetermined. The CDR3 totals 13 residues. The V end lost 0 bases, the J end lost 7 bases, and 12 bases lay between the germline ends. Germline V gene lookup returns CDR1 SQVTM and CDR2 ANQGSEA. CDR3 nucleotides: TGCAGCGTTGAAGAAGGAGGTATAATTGGCTACACCTTC. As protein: CSVEEGGIIGYTF.

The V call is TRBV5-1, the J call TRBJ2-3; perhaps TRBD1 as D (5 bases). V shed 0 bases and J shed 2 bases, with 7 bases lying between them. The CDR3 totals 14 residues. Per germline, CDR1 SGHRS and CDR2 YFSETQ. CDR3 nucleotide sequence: TGCGCCAGCAGCTTGGGACAGCCCACAGATACGCAGTATTTT. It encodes CASSLGQPTDTQYF.

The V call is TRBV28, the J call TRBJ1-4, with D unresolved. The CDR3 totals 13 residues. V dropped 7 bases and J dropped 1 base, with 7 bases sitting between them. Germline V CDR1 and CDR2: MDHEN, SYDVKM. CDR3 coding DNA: TGTGCCAGCATGTGGCAAACTAATGAAAAACTGTTTTTT. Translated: CASMWQTNEKLFF. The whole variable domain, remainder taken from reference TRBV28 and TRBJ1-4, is DVKVTQSSRYLVKRTGEKVFLECVQDMDHENMFWYRQDPGLGLRLIYFSYDVKMKEKGDIPEGYSVSREKKERFSLILESASTNQTSMYLCASMWQTNEKLFFGSGTQLSVL.

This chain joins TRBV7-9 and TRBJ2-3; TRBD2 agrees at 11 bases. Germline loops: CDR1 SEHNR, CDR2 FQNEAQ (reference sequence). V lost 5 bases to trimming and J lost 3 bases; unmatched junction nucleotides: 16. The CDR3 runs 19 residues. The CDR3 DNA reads TGTGCCAGCAGCAAGCCCTTTAGCGGGAGGGCCGGGGAAACAGATACGCAGTATTTT. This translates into CASSKPFSGRAGETDTQYF.

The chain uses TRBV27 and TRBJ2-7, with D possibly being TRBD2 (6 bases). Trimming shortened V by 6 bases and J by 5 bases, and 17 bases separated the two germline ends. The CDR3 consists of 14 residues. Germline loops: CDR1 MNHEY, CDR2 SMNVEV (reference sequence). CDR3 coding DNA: TGTGCCAGCAGCCCCCGGAGGGGAGAACACGAGCAGTACTTC. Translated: CASSPRRGEHEQYF.

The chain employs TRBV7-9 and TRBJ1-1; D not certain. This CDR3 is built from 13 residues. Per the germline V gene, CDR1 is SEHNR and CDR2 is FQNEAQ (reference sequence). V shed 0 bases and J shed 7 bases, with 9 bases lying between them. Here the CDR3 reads CASSLAGRIEAFF. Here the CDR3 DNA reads TGTGCCAGCAGCTTAGCGGGCCGGATTGAAGCTTTCTTT.

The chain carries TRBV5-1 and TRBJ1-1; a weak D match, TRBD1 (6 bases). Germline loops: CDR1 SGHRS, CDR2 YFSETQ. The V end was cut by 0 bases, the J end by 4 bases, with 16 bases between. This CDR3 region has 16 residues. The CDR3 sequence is CASSLDGQQRSTEAFF. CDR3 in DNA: TGCGCCAGCAGCTTGGATGGACAGCAGCGTTCCACTGAAGCTTTCTTT.

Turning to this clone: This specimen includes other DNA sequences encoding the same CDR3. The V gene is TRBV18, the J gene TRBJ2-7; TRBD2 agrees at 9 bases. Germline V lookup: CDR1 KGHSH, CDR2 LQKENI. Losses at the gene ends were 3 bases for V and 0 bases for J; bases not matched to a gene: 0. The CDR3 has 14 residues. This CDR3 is CASSPREGSYEQYF. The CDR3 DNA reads TGTGCCAGCTCACCGCGGGAGGGCTCCTACGAGCAGTACTTC. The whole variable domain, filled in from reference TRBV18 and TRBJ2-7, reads NAGVMQNPRHLVRRRGQEARLRCSPMKGHSHVYWYRQLPEEGLKFMVYLQKENIIDESGMPKERFSAEFPKEGPSILRIQQVVRGDSAAYFCASSPREGSYEQYFGPGTRLTVT.

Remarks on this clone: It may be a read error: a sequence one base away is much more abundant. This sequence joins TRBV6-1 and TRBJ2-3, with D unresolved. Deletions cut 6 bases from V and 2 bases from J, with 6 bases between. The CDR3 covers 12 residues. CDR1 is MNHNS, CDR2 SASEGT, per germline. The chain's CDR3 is CASSPNTDTQYF. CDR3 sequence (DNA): TGTGCCAGCAGCCCGAACACAGATACGCAGTATTTT.

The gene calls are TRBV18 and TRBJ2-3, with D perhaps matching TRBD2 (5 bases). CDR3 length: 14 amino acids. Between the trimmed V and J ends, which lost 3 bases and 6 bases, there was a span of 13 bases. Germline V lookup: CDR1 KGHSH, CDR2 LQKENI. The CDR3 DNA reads TGTGCCAGCTCACCGGTAGCGACTGGGGATACGCAGTATTTT. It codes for CASSPVATGDTQYF. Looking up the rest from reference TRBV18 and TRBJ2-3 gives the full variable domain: NAGVMQNPRHLVRRRGQEARLRCSPMKGHSHVYWYRQLPEEGLKFMVYLQKENIIDESGMPKERFSAEFPKEGPSILRIQQVVRGDSAAYFCASSPVATGDTQYFGPGTRLTVL.

The CDR3 DNA reads as TGTGCCTGGGGACAGGGCCCTTGGGGCTACACCTTC. Translation gives CAWGQGPWGYTF. This rearrangement joins TRBV30 to TRBJ1-2, with TRBD1 identical over 8 bases. The trim removed 5 bases at V and 8 bases at J, leaving 7 bases unmatched. The CDR3 covers 12 residues. Germline lookup yields CDR1 GTSNPN and CDR2 SVGIG (reference sequence).

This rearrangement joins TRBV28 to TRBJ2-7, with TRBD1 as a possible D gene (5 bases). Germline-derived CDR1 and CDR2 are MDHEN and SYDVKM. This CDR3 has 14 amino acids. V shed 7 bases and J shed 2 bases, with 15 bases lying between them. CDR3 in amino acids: CASTQGFRPYEQYF. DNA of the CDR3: TGTGCCAGCACCCAGGGATTTAGACCCTACGAGCAGTACTTC.

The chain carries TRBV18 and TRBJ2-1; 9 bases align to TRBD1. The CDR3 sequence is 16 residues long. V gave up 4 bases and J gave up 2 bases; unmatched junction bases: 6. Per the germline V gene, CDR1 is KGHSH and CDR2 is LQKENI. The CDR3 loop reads CASSRRQGGTYNEQFF. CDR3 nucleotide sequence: TGTGCCAGCTCACGTCGACAGGGGGGGACCTACAATGAGCAGTTCTTC.

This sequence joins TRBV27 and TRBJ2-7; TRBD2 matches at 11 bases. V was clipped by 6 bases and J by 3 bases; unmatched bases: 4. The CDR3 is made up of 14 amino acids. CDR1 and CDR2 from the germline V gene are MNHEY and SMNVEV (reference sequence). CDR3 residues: CASRLAGGDYEQYF. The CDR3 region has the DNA TGTGCCAGCAGATTAGCGGGAGGGGACTACGAGCAGTACTTC.

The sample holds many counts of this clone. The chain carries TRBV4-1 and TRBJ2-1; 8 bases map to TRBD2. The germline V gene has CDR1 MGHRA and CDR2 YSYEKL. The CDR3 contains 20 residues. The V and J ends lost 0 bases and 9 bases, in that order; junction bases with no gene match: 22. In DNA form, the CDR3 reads TGCGCCAGCAGCCAAGAGCCCGCCCATCGTACTAGCGGCCGTCTGAGTGAGCAGTTCTTC. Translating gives CASSQEPAHRTSGRLSEQFF.